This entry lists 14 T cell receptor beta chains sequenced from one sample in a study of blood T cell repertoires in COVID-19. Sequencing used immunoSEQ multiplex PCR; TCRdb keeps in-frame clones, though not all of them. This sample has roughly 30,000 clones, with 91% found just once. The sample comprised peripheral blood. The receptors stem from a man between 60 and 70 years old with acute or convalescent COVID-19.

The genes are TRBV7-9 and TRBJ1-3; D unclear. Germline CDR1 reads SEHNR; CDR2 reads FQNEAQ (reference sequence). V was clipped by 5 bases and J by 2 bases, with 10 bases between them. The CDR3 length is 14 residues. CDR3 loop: CASSDGWAGNTIYF. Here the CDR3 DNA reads TGTGCCAGCAGCGACGGGTGGGCTGGAAACACCATATATTTT.

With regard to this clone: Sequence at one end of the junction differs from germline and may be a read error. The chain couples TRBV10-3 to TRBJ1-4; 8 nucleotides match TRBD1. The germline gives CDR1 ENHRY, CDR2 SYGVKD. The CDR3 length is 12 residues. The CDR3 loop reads CAVRGRDEKLFF. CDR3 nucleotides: TGTGCCGTCAGGGGGCGTGACGAAAAACTGTTTTTT.

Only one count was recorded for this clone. The CDR3 spells CSAEGARTGINTDTQYF. The CDR3 DNA reads TGCAGCGCCGAAGGGGCTCGGACAGGGATAAACACAGATACGCAGTATTTT. The gene calls are TRBV29-1 and TRBJ2-3; TRBD1 aligns across 8 bases. The CDR3 extends over 17 amino acids. Trimming took 7 bases from V and 2 from J; bases not matched to a gene: 17. Germline V gene data show CDR1 as SQVTM and CDR2 as ANQGSEA.

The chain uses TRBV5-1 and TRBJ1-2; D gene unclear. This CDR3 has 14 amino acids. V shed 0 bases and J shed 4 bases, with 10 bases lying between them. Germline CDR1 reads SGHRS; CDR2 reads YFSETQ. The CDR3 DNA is TGCGCCAGCAGCTTGGAGAGAGGGATCTATGGCTACACCTTC. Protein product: CASSLERGIYGYTF. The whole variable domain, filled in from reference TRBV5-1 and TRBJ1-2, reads KAGVTQTPRYLIKTRGQQVTLSCSPISGHRSVSWYQQTPGQGLQFLFEYFSETQRNKGNFPGRFSGRQFSNSRSEMNVSTLELGDSALYLCASSLERGIYGYTFGSGTRLTVV.

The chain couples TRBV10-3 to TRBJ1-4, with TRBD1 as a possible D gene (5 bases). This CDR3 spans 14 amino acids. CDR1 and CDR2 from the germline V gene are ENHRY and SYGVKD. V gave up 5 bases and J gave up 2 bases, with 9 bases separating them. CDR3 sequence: CAISRGGTNEKLFF. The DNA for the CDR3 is TGTGCCATCAGTCGGGGGGGTACTAATGAAAAACTGTTTTTT.

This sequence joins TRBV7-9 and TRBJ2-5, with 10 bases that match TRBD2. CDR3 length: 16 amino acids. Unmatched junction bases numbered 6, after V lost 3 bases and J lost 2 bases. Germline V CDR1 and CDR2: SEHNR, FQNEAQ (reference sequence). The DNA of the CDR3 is TGTGCCAGCAGCTTGGCGCGGGGACTAGCGCAAGAGACCCAGTACTTC. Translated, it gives CASSLARGLAQETQYF.

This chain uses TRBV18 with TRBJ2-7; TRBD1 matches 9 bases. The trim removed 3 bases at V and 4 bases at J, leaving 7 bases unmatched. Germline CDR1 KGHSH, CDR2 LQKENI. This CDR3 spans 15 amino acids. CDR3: CASSPSGTGFYEQYV. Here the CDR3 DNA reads TGTGCCAGCTCACCGTCCGGGACAGGGTTTTACGAGCAGTACGTC.

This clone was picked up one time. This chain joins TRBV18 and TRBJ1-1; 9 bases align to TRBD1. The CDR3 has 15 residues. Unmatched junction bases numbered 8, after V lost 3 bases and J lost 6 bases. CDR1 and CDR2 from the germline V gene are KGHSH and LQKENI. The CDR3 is CASSPLGQGRAEAFF. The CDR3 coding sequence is TGTGCCAGCTCACCCCTGGGACAGGGTAGGGCTGAAGCTTTCTTT.

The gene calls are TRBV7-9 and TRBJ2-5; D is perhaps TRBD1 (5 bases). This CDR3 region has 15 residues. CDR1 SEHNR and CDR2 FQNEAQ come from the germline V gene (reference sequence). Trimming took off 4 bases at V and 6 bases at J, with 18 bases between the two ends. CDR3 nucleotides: TGTGCCAGCAGCTCCCCGTGGGGCCTCTCACAGACCCAGTACTTC. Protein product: CASSSPWGLSQTQYF.

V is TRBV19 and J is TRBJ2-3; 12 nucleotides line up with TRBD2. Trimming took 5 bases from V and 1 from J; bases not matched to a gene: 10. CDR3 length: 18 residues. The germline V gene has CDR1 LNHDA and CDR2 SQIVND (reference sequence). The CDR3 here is CASSWSGLAGIGTDTQYF. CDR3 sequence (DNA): TGTGCCAGTAGTTGGAGCGGACTAGCGGGAATTGGCACAGATACGCAGTATTTT.

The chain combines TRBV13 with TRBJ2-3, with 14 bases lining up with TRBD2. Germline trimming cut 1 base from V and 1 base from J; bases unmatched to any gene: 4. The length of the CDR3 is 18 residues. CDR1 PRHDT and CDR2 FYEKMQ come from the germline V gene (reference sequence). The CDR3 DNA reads TGTGCCAGCAGCTTAGAAGGACTAGCGGGAGGCGGCACAGATACGCAGTATTTT. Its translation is CASSLEGLAGGGTDTQYF.

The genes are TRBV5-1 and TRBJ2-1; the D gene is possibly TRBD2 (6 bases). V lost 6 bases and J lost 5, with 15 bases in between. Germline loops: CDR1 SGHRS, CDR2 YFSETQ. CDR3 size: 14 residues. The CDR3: CASMGLDGDNEQFF. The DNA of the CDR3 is TGCGCCAGCATGGGACTCGATGGCGACAATGAGCAGTTCTTC.

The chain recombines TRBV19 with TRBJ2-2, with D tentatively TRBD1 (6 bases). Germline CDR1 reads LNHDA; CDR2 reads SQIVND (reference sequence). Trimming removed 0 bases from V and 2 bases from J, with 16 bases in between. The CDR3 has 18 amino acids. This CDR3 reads CASSIDWGPVANTGELFF. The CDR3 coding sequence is TGTGCCAGTAGTATAGACTGGGGGCCTGTGGCCAACACCGGGGAGCTGTTTTTT.

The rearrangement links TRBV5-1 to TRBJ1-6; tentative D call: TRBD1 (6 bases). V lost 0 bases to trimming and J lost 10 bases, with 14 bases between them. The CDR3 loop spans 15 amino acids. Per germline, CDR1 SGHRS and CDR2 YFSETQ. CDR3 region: CASSLDRVSRSPLHF. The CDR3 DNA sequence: TGCGCCAGCAGCTTGGACAGGGTCTCACGGTCACCCCTCCACTTT.